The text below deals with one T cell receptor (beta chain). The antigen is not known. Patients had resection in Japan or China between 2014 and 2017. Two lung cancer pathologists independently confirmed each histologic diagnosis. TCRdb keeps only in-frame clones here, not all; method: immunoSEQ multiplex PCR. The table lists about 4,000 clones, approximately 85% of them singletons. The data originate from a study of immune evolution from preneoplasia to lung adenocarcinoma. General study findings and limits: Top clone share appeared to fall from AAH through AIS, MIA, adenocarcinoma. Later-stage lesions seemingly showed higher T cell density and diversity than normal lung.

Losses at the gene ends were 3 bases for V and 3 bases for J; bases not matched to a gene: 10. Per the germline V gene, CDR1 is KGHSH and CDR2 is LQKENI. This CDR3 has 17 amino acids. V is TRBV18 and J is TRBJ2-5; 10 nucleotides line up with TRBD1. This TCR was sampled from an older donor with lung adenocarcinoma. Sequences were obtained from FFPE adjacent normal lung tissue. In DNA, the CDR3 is TGTGCCAGCTCACCCTGGGGACTCGGGACAGGGGAAGAGACCCAGTACTTC. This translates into CASSPWGLGTGEETQYF.